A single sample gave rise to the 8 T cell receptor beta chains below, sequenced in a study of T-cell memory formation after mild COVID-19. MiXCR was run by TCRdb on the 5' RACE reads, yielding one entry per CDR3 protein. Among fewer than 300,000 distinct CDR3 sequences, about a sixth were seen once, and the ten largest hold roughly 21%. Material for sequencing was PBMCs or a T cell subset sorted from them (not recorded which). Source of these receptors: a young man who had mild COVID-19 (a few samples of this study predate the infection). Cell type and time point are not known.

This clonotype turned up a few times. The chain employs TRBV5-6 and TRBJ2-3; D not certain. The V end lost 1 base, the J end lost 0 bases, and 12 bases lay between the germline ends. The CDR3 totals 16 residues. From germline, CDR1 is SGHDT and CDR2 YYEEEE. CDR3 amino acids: CASSLSWGLSTDTQYF. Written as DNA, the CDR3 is TGTGCCAGCAGCTTGAGTTGGGGTTTGAGCACAGATACGCAGTATTTT.

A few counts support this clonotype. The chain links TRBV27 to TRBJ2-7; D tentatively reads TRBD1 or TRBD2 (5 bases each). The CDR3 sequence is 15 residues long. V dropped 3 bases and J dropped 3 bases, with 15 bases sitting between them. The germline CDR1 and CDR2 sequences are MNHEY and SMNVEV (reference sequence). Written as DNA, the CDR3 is TGTGCCAGCAGTTTTCGGGGCTTGGGCCTCTACGAGCAGTACGTC. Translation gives CASSFRGLGLYEQYV.

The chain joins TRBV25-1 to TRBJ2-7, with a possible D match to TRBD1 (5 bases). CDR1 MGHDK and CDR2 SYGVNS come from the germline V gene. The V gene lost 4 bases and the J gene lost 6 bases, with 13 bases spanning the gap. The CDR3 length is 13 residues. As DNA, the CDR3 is TGTGCCAGCAGTGTGGCAGGGATTGGCGAGCAGTACTTC. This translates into CASSVAGIGEQYF.

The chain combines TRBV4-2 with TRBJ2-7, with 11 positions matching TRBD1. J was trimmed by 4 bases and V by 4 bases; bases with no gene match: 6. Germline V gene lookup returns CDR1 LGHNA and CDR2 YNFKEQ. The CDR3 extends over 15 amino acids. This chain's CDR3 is CASSPWTGGAYEQYF. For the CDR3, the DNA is TGTGCCAGCAGCCCCTGGACAGGGGGCGCGTACGAGCAGTACTTC.

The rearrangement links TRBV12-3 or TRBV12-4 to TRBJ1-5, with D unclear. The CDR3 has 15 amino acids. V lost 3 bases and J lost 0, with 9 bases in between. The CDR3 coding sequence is TGTGCCAGCAGTTTGTGGGGTAATAGCAATCAGCCCCAGCATTTT. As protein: CASSLWGNSNQPQHF.

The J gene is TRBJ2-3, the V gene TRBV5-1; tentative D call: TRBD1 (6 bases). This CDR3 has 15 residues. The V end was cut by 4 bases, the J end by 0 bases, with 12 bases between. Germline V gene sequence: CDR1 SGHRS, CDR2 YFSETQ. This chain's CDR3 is CASSPGQMSTDTQYF. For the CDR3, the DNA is TGCGCCAGCAGCCCAGGACAGATGAGCACAGATACGCAGTATTTT.

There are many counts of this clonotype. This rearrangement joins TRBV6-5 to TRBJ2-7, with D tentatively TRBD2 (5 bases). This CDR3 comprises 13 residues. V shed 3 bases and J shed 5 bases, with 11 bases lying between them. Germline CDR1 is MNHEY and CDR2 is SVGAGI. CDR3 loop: CASSYTPRDEQYF. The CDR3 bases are TGTGCCAGCAGTTATACCCCGCGGGACGAGCAGTACTTC.

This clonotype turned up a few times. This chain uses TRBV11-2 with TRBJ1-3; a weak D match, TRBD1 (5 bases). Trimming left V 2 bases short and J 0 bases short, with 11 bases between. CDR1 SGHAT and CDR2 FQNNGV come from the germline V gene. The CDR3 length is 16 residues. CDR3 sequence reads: CASSLYTGDSGNTIYF. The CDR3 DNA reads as TGTGCCAGCAGCTTATACACAGGAGACTCTGGAAACACCATATATTTT.